The clone carrying this T cell receptor beta chain showed up just a few times. Its antigen is still unknown. MiXCR, run by TCRdb on the RT-PCR reads, gives a single entry per CDR3 protein. The sample has about 540,000 distinct CDR3 sequences, roughly a quarter seen once. The data stem from a study of response to subunit inactivated influenza vaccine. Study-level points and caveats: A suggestion made by the authors is that each seasonal influenza vaccination recruits few new T cells.

V gave up 1 base and J gave up 2 bases; unmatched junction bases: 3. Germline V gives CDR1 LGHNA, CDR2 YNFKEQ. The CDR3 loop spans 15 amino acids. These data are also associated with another study on T cells expressing NK-cell markers. This second report adds: cDNA encoding TCR beta was synthesized via 5'RACE template switching incorporating UMIs. Sequencing of TCR beta repertoires drew on sorted CD3+CD56+NKG2C+, CD3+CD56+NKG2C- and CD3+CD56-NKG2C+ T cells. Nothing established the HCMV specificity of expanded NKG2C+ T cell clones.

The chain uses TRBV4-2 and TRBJ2-7; 9 nucleotides align to TRBD2. This TCR came from a man over 45 who received an inactivated influenza vaccine. The starting material was CD4+ T cells sorted from PBMCs, obtained 11 to 12 days after vaccination. The CDR3 region has the DNA TGTGCCAGCAGCCAAGCGGTAGCGGGGGCCTACGAGCAGTACTTC. Protein: CASSQAVAGAYEQYF.